This T cell receptor (beta chain) was identified during a study of blood T cell repertoires in COVID-19. Overall study context: Samples taken during acute and convalescent COVID-19 were collected in the United States, Italy and Spain. T cells, B-cell-depleted T cells, or PBMCs provided the cDNA or gDNA that served as material.

Trimming took 4 bases from V and 5 from J, leaving 17 bases between them. The CDR3 extends over 15 amino acids. Per the germline V gene, CDR1 is SGDLS and CDR2 is YYNGEE. Original data processing: For nucleated cells, counts were estimated from reference gene primer amplification. Produced via immunoSEQ multiplex PCR; TCRdb's table is partial and in-frame only. V and J calls and clone size are those listed in that table; D and trimming were worked out from the DNA. The profile shows some 240,000 clones, 75% to 90% of them singletons. The source material was peripheral blood. The gene calls are TRBV9 and TRBJ2-3; D perhaps matches TRBD2 (7 bases). The receptor was derived from a woman aged 40-49 years who had recovered from COVID-19. Here the CDR3 reads CASSPRGAPGDTQYF. The CDR3 nucleotides read TGTGCCAGCAGCCCCCGGGGGGCGCCGGGAGATACGCAGTATTTT.